Following are 28 T cell receptor beta chains from one sample sequenced in a study of human T cells and chemical hapten exposure. MiXCR was run by TCRdb on the RACE reads, yielding one entry per CDR3 protein. The repertoire holds around 300,000 distinct CDR3 sequences, with approximately 6.9% as singletons. Time point given: patch test 1, 2 weeks after DPC sensitization. Treatment described: therapeutic diphenylcyclopropenone sensitization with weekly scalp DPC. The specimen comprised whole blood, sampled in connection with sensitization to the hapten diphenylcyclopropenone (DPC). These receptors originate from a woman aged 18-29 years with alopecia areata. Some clones in this sample may be carry-over from other donors' samples.

This clonotype was seen more than once but under ten times. This chain links TRBV7-3 with TRBJ2-2, with D hard to call. The V gene's germline CDR1 is SGHTA and CDR2 FQGTGA. V gave up 1 base and J gave up 4 bases, with 7 bases separating them. This CDR3 contains 14 residues. The CDR3 region is CASSLITGTGELFF. CDR3 nucleotides: TGTGCCAGCAGCTTAATAACCGGCACCGGGGAGCTGTTTTTT.

This clonotype was recorded many times. V gene TRBV5-1 combines with J gene TRBJ2-5, with 8 bases matching TRBD1. The CDR3 length is 16 residues. V dropped 2 bases and J dropped 3; count of bases not matched to a gene: 9. Per germline, CDR1 SGHRS and CDR2 YFSETQ. The CDR3 is CASSFSPPGQEETQYF. In nucleotides, the CDR3 is TGCGCCAGCAGCTTCTCACCCCCGGGACAGGAAGAGACCCAGTACTTC.

This clonotype appeared many times. This chain connects TRBV6-2 or TRBV6-3 to TRBJ2-1; no firm D call. The germline V gene has CDR1 MNHEY and CDR2 SVGEGT. The germline V and J ends were trimmed by 0 bases and 10 bases, with 10 bases remaining between them. This CDR3 spans 13 amino acids. Written as DNA, the CDR3 is TGTGCCAGCAGTTACTCGAACTGGGGAGAGCAGTTCTTC. Protein sequence: CASSYSNWGEQFF.

This clonotype turned up a few times. The J gene is TRBJ2-3, the V gene TRBV6-5, with TRBD2 identical over 8 bases. This CDR3 is built from 13 residues. The V gene end was trimmed by 8 bases and the J gene end by 5 bases; junction bases not matched to a gene: 6. Germline V lookup: CDR1 MNHEY, CDR2 SVGAGI. The CDR3 DNA sequence: TGTGCCAGCCGTCGGGGGGGCAGAGATACGCAGTATTTT. It codes for CASRRGGRDTQYF.

This clonotype was recorded many times. The rearrangement links TRBV20-1 to TRBJ2-4; tentative D call: TRBD2 (5 bases). Germline CDR1 DFQATT, CDR2 SNEGSKA (reference sequence). The CDR3 spans 12 residues. V was cut by 5 bases and J by 4 bases, with 9 bases left in between. CDR3 sequence reads: CSAGGLKNIQYF. CDR3 bases: TGCAGTGCTGGTGGACTGAAAAACATTCAGTACTTC.

This clonotype was observed at least ten times. The V and J genes are TRBV12-3 or TRBV12-4 and TRBJ1-5; D not resolved. The CDR3 contains 15 residues. Trimming removed 6 bases at V and 6 bases at J, with 18 bases between. In DNA, the CDR3 is TGTGCCAGCAGCCAAAAATCGGGGAAAATTCAGCCCCAGCATTTT. It translates to CASSQKSGKIQPQHF.

This clonotype was observed many times. This sequence joins TRBV29-1 and TRBJ2-1; 8 nucleotides align to TRBD2. Trimming removed 4 bases from V and 5 bases from J; junction bases left unmatched: 7. The CDR3 totals 14 residues. Germline V gives CDR1 SQVTM, CDR2 ANQGSEA. The CDR3 protein is CSVVGSGVNNEQFF. DNA for the CDR3: TGCAGCGTTGTAGGTAGCGGGGTTAACAATGAGCAGTTCTTC.

This clonotype was observed a few times. DNA of the CDR3: TGTGCCAGCAGTGAAGATCCCGGGCCTAGGAACACTGAAGCTTTCTTT. Translating it yields CASSEDPGPRNTEAFF. V usage is TRBV2 and J usage is TRBJ1-1; D is ambiguous. The CDR3 has 16 amino acids. Germline CDR1 and CDR2: SNHLY and FYNNEI. V lost 1 base to trimming and J lost 1 base, with 13 bases between them.

The chain has TRBV5-4 and TRBJ2-3; 11 nucleotides match TRBD2. CDR1 SGHNT and CDR2 YYREEE come from the germline V gene (reference sequence). The CDR3 is made up of 15 amino acids. J gave up 4 bases and V 5 bases, and 6 bases lay outside the gene matches. CDR3 loop: CASRSGTSGPDTQYF. CDR3 sequence (DNA): TGTGCCAGCAGATCCGGGACTAGCGGTCCAGATACGCAGTATTTT.

A few counts support this clonotype. The chain has TRBV12-3 or TRBV12-4 and TRBJ1-2; 9 positions match TRBD1. The CDR3 is 14 residues long. The ends lost 6 bases at V and 6 bases at J; junction bases unmatched: 8. CDR3 bases: TGTGCCAGCAGGAAGGCCGGGACAGGGAATGGCTACACCTTC. This translates into CASRKAGTGNGYTF.

This clonotype came up a few times. J is TRBJ1-1 and V is TRBV6-1; D unclear. The germline V gene has CDR1 MNHNS and CDR2 SASEGT. Trimming took off 1 base at V and 3 bases at J, with 6 bases between the two ends. The CDR3 has 13 amino acids. The DNA of the CDR3 is TGTGCCAGCAGTGAAGAACCACACACTGAAGCTTTCTTT. Its translation is CASSEEPHTEAFF.

This clonotype was seen a few times. The V call is TRBV6-6, the J call TRBJ2-2; possibly TRBD1 for D (6 bases). V gave up 4 bases and J gave up 7 bases, with 16 bases separating them. The CDR3 runs 15 residues. Per germline, CDR1 MNHNY and CDR2 SVGAGI (reference sequence). The CDR3 DNA sequence: TGTGCCAGCAGTTCAGGGAGCAGGGGCATCGGGGAGCTGTTTTTT. Its protein product is CASSSGSRGIGELFF.

This clonotype has just a few counts. V gene TRBV21-1 combines with J gene TRBJ2-1; the table names TRBD2, a call not compared with the DNA. TRBV21-1 is flagged as a pseudogene. The CDR3 is 20 amino acids. The CDR3 spells CASSPHSREGGDSSYNEQFF. CDR3 sequence (DNA): TGTGCCAGCAGCCCCCACTCACGGGAGGGGGGGGATAGCTCCTACAATGAGCAGTTCTTC.

Many counts were recorded for this clonotype. The rearrangement joins TRBV6-5 to TRBJ1-3; D remains ambiguous. Trimming shortened V by 0 bases and J by 0 bases, and 18 bases separated the two germline ends. CDR3 size: 19 residues. Germline lookup yields CDR1 MNHEY and CDR2 SVGAGI. CDR3 in DNA: TGTGCCAGCAGTTACTCGACCGGTGCGGGTGGATCCTCTGGAAACACCATATATTTT. It specifies CASSYSTGAGGSSGNTIYF.

In its sample, this clonotype was seen many times. V usage is TRBV6-2 or TRBV6-3 and J usage is TRBJ2-7; D gene ambiguous. The CDR3 consists of 13 residues. The germline V and J ends were trimmed by 0 bases and 6 bases, with 9 bases remaining between them. Germline V lookup: CDR1 MNHEY, CDR2 SVGEGT. The CDR3 DNA is TGTGCCAGCAGTTACTCGGTGGGGTTCGAGCAGTACTTC. It yields the protein CASSYSVGFEQYF.

V is TRBV27 and J is TRBJ1-5; D unresolved. The germline gives CDR1 MNHEY, CDR2 SMNVEV (reference sequence). The CDR3 sequence is 13 residues long. The V and J ends lost 5 bases and 4 bases respectively, with 9 bases between them. CDR3 residues: CASSLLLNQPQHF. The DNA of the CDR3 is TGTGCCAGCAGTCTACTACTGAATCAGCCCCAGCATTTT.

The genes are TRBV7-2 and TRBJ1-5; 8 bases map to TRBD1. This CDR3 has 16 residues. V lost 1 base to trimming and J lost 6 bases; unmatched junction nucleotides: 8. CDR1 is SGHTA, CDR2 FQGNSA, per germline. CDR3 coding DNA: TGTGCCAGCAGCTTAGGTGCAGGGGGCCAGGTTCAGCCCCAGCATTTT. It codes for CASSLGAGGQVQPQHF.

This clonotype was seen more than once but under ten times. The CDR3 nucleotides read TGTGCCAGCAGCCAAGAGGTTGTGCGGGGTAGCTACAATGAGCAGTTCTTC. It translates to CASSQEVVRGSYNEQFF. The gene calls are TRBV4-2 and TRBJ2-1; D is perhaps TRBD2 (6 bases). Trimming removed 0 bases at V and 3 bases at J, with 15 bases between. Germline CDR1 LGHNA, CDR2 YNFKEQ. This CDR3 contains 17 residues.

This clonotype was recorded at least ten times. J is TRBJ2-7 and V is TRBV2, with a tentative D call TRBD1 (6 bases). The CDR3 is 15 amino acids. Trimming took off 3 bases at V and 0 bases at J, with 12 bases between the two ends. CDR1 is SNHLY, CDR2 FYNNEI, per germline. The CDR3 nucleotides read TGTGCCAGCAGTGACCGGACAGTAAGCTCCTACGAGCAGTACTTC. Protein sequence: CASSDRTVSSYEQYF. Together with reference TRBV2 and TRBJ2-7, the CDR3 gives the full variable domain: EPEVTQTPSHQVTQMGQEVILRCVPISNHLYFYWYRQILGQKVEFLVSFYNNEISEKSEIFDDQFSVERPDGSNFTLKIRSTKLEDSAMYFCASSDRTVSSYEQYFGPGTRLTVT.

The chain couples TRBV5-4 to TRBJ2-1, with D perhaps matching TRBD2 (7 bases). V gave up 2 bases and J gave up 2 bases, with 14 bases separating them. The CDR3 covers 16 residues. CDR1 SGHNT and CDR2 YYREEE come from the germline V gene (reference sequence). CDR3 sequence reads: CASSLDRGGAYNEQFF. For the CDR3, the DNA is TGTGCCAGCAGCTTAGATCGCGGGGGCGCCTACAATGAGCAGTTCTTC. Full variable domain (outside the CDR3, taken from reference TRBV5-4 and TRBJ2-1): ETGVTQSPTHLIKTRGQQVTLRCSSQSGHNTVSWYQQALGQGPQFIFQYYREEENGRGNFPPRFSGLQFPNYSSELNVNALELDDSALYLCASSLDRGGAYNEQFFGPGTRLTVL.

This clonotype was counted at least ten times. The chain has TRBV6-2 or TRBV6-3 and TRBJ2-1; D is perhaps TRBD1 (6 bases). Germline CDR1 is MNHEY and CDR2 is SVGEGT. The CDR3 has 16 amino acids. Trimming removed 7 bases at V and 2 bases at J, with 18 bases between. The CDR3 DNA reads TGTGCCAGCACCACCGTTCAGGGGTACCCCTACAATGAGCAGTTCTTC. As protein: CASTTVQGYPYNEQFF.

This clonotype was observed at least ten times. This chain connects TRBV20-1 to TRBJ1-1; 11 nucleotides match TRBD1. The V gene's germline CDR1 is DFQATT and CDR2 SNEGSKA (reference sequence). The CDR3 is 15 amino acids. V was pared by 5 bases and J by 5 bases, with 10 bases of the junction left unmatched. CDR3 protein: CSAPMVGTGGTEAFF. CDR3 nucleotide sequence: TGCAGTGCTCCTATGGTAGGGACAGGGGGGACTGAAGCTTTCTTT.

The table lists this clonotype with a few counts. V and J are TRBV3-1 and TRBJ2-3; 10 positions agree with TRBD2. The CDR3 is made up of 17 amino acids. CDR1 LGHDT and CDR2 YNNKEL come from the germline V gene (reference sequence). V was clipped by 0 bases and J by 6 bases; unmatched bases: 9. The CDR3 coding sequence is TGTGCCAGCAGCCAAGAACAAGCGGGGGGGGTCAAGGATACGCAGTATTTT. It is translated as CASSQEQAGGVKDTQYF.

The sample holds a few counts of this clonotype. The genes are TRBV10-3 and TRBJ2-2; D ambiguous. Germline V lookup: CDR1 ENHRY, CDR2 SYGVKD. The germline V and J ends were trimmed by 11 bases and 0 bases, with 16 bases remaining between them. The CDR3 is made up of 15 amino acids. CDR3 loop: CASKAFQSNTGELFF. The CDR3, as DNA: TGTGCCTCCAAGGCCTTTCAGTCGAACACCGGGGAGCTGTTTTTT.

The genes are TRBV28 and TRBJ1-2; tentative D call: TRBD1 (5 bases). Germline V gene sequence: CDR1 MDHEN, CDR2 SYDVKM. Between the trimmed V and J ends, which lost 7 bases and 4 bases, there was a span of 13 bases. The CDR3 length is 13 residues. DNA for the CDR3: TGTGCCAGCAACCCGAGGGGAAGCTATGGCTACACCTTC. Encoded protein: CASNPRGSYGYTF.

There are a few counts of this clonotype. The chain couples TRBV2 to TRBJ1-1; TRBD1 agrees at 8 bases. The CDR3 runs to 17 residues. Germline assignment: CDR1 SNHLY and CDR2 FYNNEI. The V segment lost 8 bases and the J segment 3 bases; nucleotides outside the gene matches: 17. The CDR3 is CASPPGTGLIVDTEAFF. The CDR3 bases are TGTGCCAGCCCTCCCGGGACAGGACTTATTGTAGACACTGAAGCTTTCTTT.

The chain combines TRBV6-1 with TRBJ1-2; TRBD1 aligns across 7 bases. V was clipped by 4 bases and J by 8 bases; unmatched bases: 7. The V gene's germline CDR1 is MNHNS and CDR2 SASEGT. The CDR3 consists of 13 residues. CDR3 sequence: CASSAGTVLGYTF. Here the CDR3 DNA reads TGTGCCAGCAGTGCGGGGACAGTCTTAGGCTACACCTTC.

This chain links TRBV4-2 with TRBJ1-5; D might be TRBD1 (6 bases). Germline assignment: CDR1 LGHNA and CDR2 YNFKEQ. The CDR3 loop spans 15 amino acids. The V and J ends lost 4 bases and 6 bases respectively, with 16 bases between them. This CDR3 reads CASSLVQGLGQPQHF. Here the CDR3 DNA reads TGTGCCAGCAGCCTTGTACAGGGCTTGGGTCAGCCCCAGCATTTT.